A single sample is the source of the 18 T cell receptor beta chains below, sequenced in a study of CD8 T cells in ankylosing spondylitis. General study findings and limits: It appeared that ankylosing spondylitis blood was characterized by a TCR beta motif of about eight highly homologous variants.

From the 5' RACE reads, TCRdb called clonotypes with MiXCR, one entry per CDR3 protein. The sample has around 390,000 distinct CDR3 sequences; more than 20% are singletons. For these receptors, no antigen is known. Source material: blood, either unsorted or a sorted T cell fraction (not recorded which). The receptor set was obtained from a male donor with ankylosing spondylitis.

Only a few counts were recorded for this clonotype. The gene calls are TRBV4-2 and TRBJ1-6, with D unclear. CDR1 and CDR2 (germline): LGHNA, YNFKEQ. The CDR3 has 14 residues. Trimming shortened V by 1 base and J by 10 bases, and 11 bases separated the two germline ends. CDR3 bases: TGTGCCAGCAGCCAAGTAATCAAGAGCTCACCCCTCCACTTT. This codes for CASSQVIKSSPLHF.

This clonotype has just a few counts. This chain uses TRBV10-3 with TRBJ2-1, with 10 bases identical to TRBD1. The length of the CDR3 is 14 residues. Unmatched junction bases numbered 1, after V lost 2 bases and J lost 6 bases. CDR1 is ENHRY, CDR2 SYGVKD, per germline. The CDR3 loop reads CAISEDRGLNEQFF. Here the CDR3 DNA reads TGTGCCATCAGTGAGGACAGGGGGCTCAATGAGCAGTTCTTC.

This clonotype turned up a few times. The CDR3 DNA sequence: TGCAGTGCTAGACCCCCGACCACCGGGGAGCTGTTTTTT. Translation gives CSARPPTTGELFF. This chain uses TRBV20-1 with TRBJ2-2; the D is unclear. V was shortened by 2 bases and J by 4 bases, with 8 bases between the two germline ends. The CDR3 is made up of 13 amino acids. Germline CDR1 is DFQATT and CDR2 is SNEGSKA (reference sequence).

The CDR3 region has the DNA TGCAGTGCTATGGGACCCGGGACCTACAATGAGCAGTTCTTC. Its protein is CSAMGPGTYNEQFF. The chain couples TRBV20-1 to TRBJ2-1, with D perhaps given as TRBD1 or TRBD2 (5 bases each). CDR3 size: 14 residues. Trimming left V 4 bases short and J 2 bases short, with 12 bases between. Germline V lookup: CDR1 DFQATT, CDR2 SNEGSKA (reference sequence).

In its sample, this clonotype was seen a few times. The genes are TRBV25-1 and TRBJ1-4; D not resolved. CDR3 length equals 14 residues. Germline lookup yields CDR1 MGHDK and CDR2 SYGVNS. Trimming stripped 4 bases from V and 6 bases from J, with 12 bases between. CDR3 amino acids: CASSVGLWDEKLFF. In DNA form, the CDR3 reads TGTGCCAGCAGTGTGGGCCTTTGGGATGAAAAACTGTTTTTT.

This clonotype has only a few counts. V and J are TRBV7-9 and TRBJ1-4; no clear D. CDR3 length: 13 residues. The germline V gene encodes CDR1 SEHNR and CDR2 FQNEAQ (reference sequence). V was clipped by 5 bases and J by 7 bases, with 11 bases between them. This chain's CDR3 is CASSPRNFEKLFF. The CDR3 nucleotides are TGTGCCAGCAGCCCGAGGAACTTTGAAAAACTGTTTTTT. Full variable domain (remainder filled in from reference TRBV7-9 and TRBJ1-4): DTGVSQNPRHKITKRGQNVTFRCDPISEHNRLYWYRQTLGQGPEFLTYFQNEAQLEKSRLLSDRFSAERPKGSFSTLEIQRTEQGDSAMYLCASSPRNFEKLFFGSGTQLSVL.

The chain employs TRBV11-3 and TRBJ1-1; D is unclear. CDR3 length equals 13 residues. V was clipped by 3 bases and J by 4 bases, with 9 bases between them. The germline CDR1 and CDR2 sequences are SGHNT and YENEEA. The CDR3 DNA sequence: TGTGCCAGCAGCTTTGAGGGAGGCACTGAAGCTTTCTTT. This sequence encodes CASSFEGGTEAFF.

The rearrangement joins TRBV6-5 to TRBJ2-7; tentatively, D is TRBD1 or TRBD2 (6 bases each). The CDR3 is 16 residues long. V was shortened by 4 bases and J by 1 base, with 17 bases between the two germline ends. CDR1 and CDR2 (germline): MNHEY, SVGAGI. This CDR3 reads CASSSVGQGRSYEQYF. CDR3 bases: TGTGCCAGCAGTTCGGTGGGGCAGGGGAGGTCCTACGAGCAGTACTTC.

CDR3 amino acids: CASSPQDRLEQFF. CDR3 sequence (DNA): TGTGCCAGCAGCCCACAGGACAGACTTGAGCAGTTCTTC. The chain has TRBV9 and TRBJ2-1; possible D gene TRBD1, 6 bases. Germline V gene data show CDR1 as SGDLS and CDR2 as YYNGEE. Trimming took 4 bases from V and 9 from J, leaving 14 bases between them. The CDR3 sequence is 13 residues long.

This chain connects TRBV6-5 to TRBJ1-2; D not resolved. CDR3 size: 13 residues. CDR1 is MNHEY, CDR2 SVGAGI, per germline. V dropped 0 bases and J dropped 3 bases, with 5 bases sitting between them. The CDR3 spells CASSYSPDYGYTF. The CDR3 DNA reads TGTGCCAGCAGTTACTCTCCCGACTATGGCTACACCTTC.

This clonotype has a single count. The chain links TRBV21-1 to TRBJ2-1; TRBD1 reflects the table's D call only, with no check against the DNA. TRBV21-1 is tagged as a pseudogene. The CDR3 sequence is 14 residues long. The CDR3 DNA sequence: TGTGCCAGCAGCACCCCAGGGGGCCGGAATGAGCAGTTCTTC. As protein: CASSTPGGRNEQFF.

CDR3 bases: TGTGCCAGCAGCTGGGCCGGGATAGCGACCGGGGAGCTGTTTTTT. Translated: CASSWAGIATGELFF. This chain joins TRBV7-9 and TRBJ2-2; the D gene is possibly TRBD2 (5 bases). Germline V lookup: CDR1 SEHNR, CDR2 FQNEAQ (reference sequence). The CDR3 has 15 amino acids. Trimming removed 4 bases at V and 5 bases at J, with 14 bases between.

This clonotype was detected many times. This CDR3 is CASSLEVNTEAFF. In DNA form, the CDR3 reads TGTGCCAGCAGTTTAGAGGTGAACACTGAAGCTTTCTTT. The chain carries TRBV12-3 or TRBV12-4 and TRBJ1-1; D unresolved. Trimming pared 1 base from V and 0 bases from J, leaving 3 bases between. CDR3 length: 13 residues.

This chain joins TRBV3-1 and TRBJ2-7; 8 bases agree with TRBD1. CDR1 and CDR2 (germline): LGHDT, YNNKEL (reference sequence). With V trimmed by 1 base and J by 2 bases, 7 bases remained unmatched. The CDR3 loop spans 16 amino acids. CDR3 amino acids: CASSQGRQGATYEQYF. For the CDR3, the DNA is TGTGCCAGCAGCCAAGGGAGGCAGGGGGCAACCTACGAGCAGTACTTC.

The chain carries TRBV29-1 and TRBJ2-5; the D is unclear. Per the germline V gene, CDR1 is SQVTM and CDR2 is ANQGSEA. Trimming removed 6 bases at V and 2 bases at J, with 13 bases between. This CDR3 has 13 amino acids. The CDR3 reads CSVKVGSQETQYF. The DNA of the CDR3 is TGCAGCGTGAAAGTGGGTTCTCAAGAGACCCAGTACTTC.

This clonotype was counted between two and nine times. The chain combines TRBV6-6 with TRBJ2-5, with TRBD1 matching 7 bases. Germline V gene lookup returns CDR1 MNHNY and CDR2 SVGAGI (reference sequence). The junction had 5 bases not matched to a gene; V was cut back by 5 bases and J by 5 bases. There are 13 residues in the CDR3. CDR3 coding DNA: TGTGCCAGCAGTGTACAGGGGAAGGAGACCCAGTACTTC. Translating it yields CASSVQGKETQYF.

This clonotype turned up a few times. The chain recombines TRBV25-1 with TRBJ1-4; unclear D gene. The CDR3 is made up of 12 amino acids. The V gene lost 6 bases and the J gene lost 8 bases, with 10 bases spanning the gap. Germline V lookup: CDR1 MGHDK, CDR2 SYGVNS. CDR3 amino acids: CASRREVEKLFF. CDR3 DNA: TGTGCCAGCAGGCGAGAAGTGGAAAAACTGTTTTTT.

The chain joins TRBV28 to TRBJ1-4, with 7 bases identical to TRBD1. V was clipped by 3 bases and J by 5 bases; unmatched bases: 6. CDR3 size: 15 residues. Germline CDR1 MDHEN, CDR2 SYDVKM. The CDR3 DNA is TGTGCCAGCAGTTTCCCCAGGGGGGAAAATGAAAAACTGTTTTTT. Protein product: CASSFPRGENEKLFF.